These 23 T cell receptor beta chains were all obtained from the same sample, sequenced in a study of lymphopenia after photon versus proton radiotherapy. Data came from immunoSEQ multiplex PCR; TCRdb stores just in-frame clones and leaves some out. Among about 50,000 clones listed, about four fifths were seen once. The sample here was peripheral blood, taken from a patient treated with photon-based radiotherapy. The receptors here all came from a man aged 50-60 years with gastric cancer.

The chain combines TRBV7-9 with TRBJ2-1; the match to TRBD2 covers 12 bases. V shed 5 bases and J 5 bases; nucleotides not matched to a gene: 4. The CDR3 has 15 amino acids. Germline-derived CDR1 and CDR2 are SEHNR and FQNEAQ (reference sequence). The CDR3 loop reads CASSPGLAGDNEQFF. Here the CDR3 DNA reads TGTGCCAGCAGCCCGGGACTAGCGGGCGACAATGAGCAGTTCTTC.

This clone turned up a few times. V usage is TRBV2 and J usage is TRBJ1-1, with 9 positions matching TRBD1. Germline CDR1 reads SNHLY; CDR2 reads FYNNEI. The V and J ends lost 6 bases and 5 bases, in that order; junction bases with no gene match: 10. CDR3 length: 15 amino acids. The chain's CDR3 is CASRGQGKEQTEAFF. The CDR3, as DNA: TGTGCCAGCAGGGGACAGGGCAAAGAACAAACTGAAGCTTTCTTT.

The rearrangement joins TRBV9 to TRBJ2-3; 7 nucleotides align to TRBD2. The CDR3 totals 16 residues. The junction had 10 bases not matched to a gene; V was cut back by 4 bases and J by 2 bases. The V gene's germline CDR1 is SGDLS and CDR2 YYNGEE. The DNA for the CDR3 is TGTGCCAGCAGCCTTTTAAACGGGGGGTTCACAGATACGCAGTATTTT. Protein: CASSLLNGGFTDTQYF. Drawing the rest from reference TRBV9 and TRBJ2-3, the complete variable domain is DSGVTQTPKHLITATGQRVTLRCSPRSGDLSVYWYQQSLDQGLQFLIQYYNGEERAKGNILERFSAQQFPDLHSELNLSSLELGDSALYFCASSLLNGGFTDTQYFGPGTRLTVL.

This clone was seen only a few times. J is TRBJ2-3 and V is TRBV4-2; 10 positions match TRBD2. This CDR3 contains 15 residues. Germline values: CDR1 LGHNA, CDR2 YNFKEQ. V lost 0 bases and J lost 14; bases outside the gene matches: 11. For the CDR3, the DNA is TGTGCCAGCAGCCAAGAAACGCTAGCGGGAGTTATCCGGTATTTT. Residues: CASSQETLAGVIRYF.

The chain joins TRBV5-1 to TRBJ2-7; TRBD1 matches at 10 bases. CDR1 and CDR2 (germline): SGHRS, YFSETQ. V dropped 0 bases and J dropped 5; count of bases not matched to a gene: 5. This CDR3 has 15 amino acids. CDR3: CASSLGQGASNEQYF. In nucleotides, the CDR3 is TGCGCCAGCAGCTTGGGACAGGGGGCTTCTAACGAGCAGTACTTC.

The chain uses TRBV5-1 and TRBJ1-3; 9 bases align to TRBD1. Germline values: CDR1 SGHRS, CDR2 YFSETQ. The CDR3 loop spans 14 amino acids. J was trimmed by 7 bases and V by 4 bases; bases with no gene match: 6. CDR3 nucleotides: TGCGCCAGCAGCCCCGGGACAGGGTCGAACACCATATATTTT. Its protein product is CASSPGTGSNTIYF.

This clone was found a few times. The chain joins TRBV19 to TRBJ1-3, with 7 nucleotides matching TRBD1. Germline V gene data show CDR1 as LNHDA and CDR2 as SQIVND (reference sequence). The CDR3 has 14 amino acids. V shed 10 bases, J shed 2 bases, and the junction held 8 bases outside the gene matches. CDR3 protein: CATDTGAPGNTIYF. The CDR3 DNA reads TGTGCCACCGACACAGGGGCCCCTGGAAACACCATATATTTT.

The chain joins TRBV28 to TRBJ2-7, with TRBD1 matching over 9 bases. The length of the CDR3 is 17 residues. Trimming removed 2 bases from V and 0 bases from J; junction bases left unmatched: 8. Germline lookup yields CDR1 MDHEN and CDR2 SYDVKM. CDR3 DNA: TGTGCCAGCAGTTTAATTGGGGCGGGACAGGGCTCCTACGAGCAGTACTTC. It codes for CASSLIGAGQGSYEQYF.

The chain combines TRBV19 with TRBJ1-2; 7 positions match TRBD1. Trimming took 2 bases from V and 7 from J; bases not matched to a gene: 7. The CDR3 is made up of 14 amino acids. Germline V gives CDR1 LNHDA, CDR2 SQIVND (reference sequence). The CDR3 DNA sequence: TGTGCCAGTAGTATAACCTCAGGGGGAGGTGGCTACACCTTC. This encodes CASSITSGGGGYTF.

This rearrangement joins TRBV28 to TRBJ1-2; 7 bases map to TRBD1. Trimming removed 3 bases from V and 10 bases from J; junction bases left unmatched: 14. The length of the CDR3 is 15 residues. The germline V gene has CDR1 MDHEN and CDR2 SYDVKM. CDR3 protein: CASSFKGAGLGAYTF. For the CDR3, the DNA is TGTGCCAGCAGTTTCAAGGGGGCGGGTCTAGGGGCCTACACCTTC.

The rearrangement uses TRBV7-9 and TRBJ2-2, with D possibly TRBD1 on 6 matching bases. V was pared by 5 bases and J by 5 bases, with 12 bases between. The CDR3 extends over 14 amino acids. Germline-derived CDR1 and CDR2 are SEHNR and FQNEAQ (reference sequence). The DNA for the CDR3 is TGTGCCAGCAGCAGACGGACAGCTACCGGGGAGCTGTTTTTT. Translating gives CASSRRTATGELFF.

This clone has a handful of counts. The chain uses TRBV10-1 and TRBJ1-1, with a weak D call TRBD1 (5 bases). V was pared by 10 bases and J by 3 bases, with 21 bases between. Per germline, CDR1 WNHNN and CDR2 SYGVQD (reference sequence). CDR3 length equals 15 residues. The CDR3 region has the DNA TGCGCCAAAAGGGACTATCTTGGGATATACACTGAAGCTTTCTTT. This translates into CAKRDYLGIYTEAFF.

The J gene is TRBJ1-1, the V gene TRBV7-9, with 9 bases lining up with TRBD1. Germline-derived CDR1 and CDR2 are SEHNR and FQNEAQ (reference sequence). Trimming cost V 6 bases and J 4 bases; bases outside gene matches: 3. This CDR3 spans 13 amino acids. CDR3 sequence (DNA): TGTGCCAGCAGTCCGACAGGGGGCACTGAAGCTTTCTTT. Translating gives CASSPTGGTEAFF.

As for this clone: A read error may produce the germline difference seen at one junction end. The genes are TRBV29-1 and TRBJ2-5; D tentatively fits TRBD1 or TRBD2 (5 bases each). Germline values: CDR1 SQVTM, CDR2 ANQGSEA. This CDR3 comprises 12 residues. The CDR3 loop reads CSVAGTQGTQYF. CDR3 sequence (DNA): TGCAGCGTCGCCGGGACCCAAGGGACCCAGTACTTC.

This clone turned up a few times. The chain is built from TRBV2 and TRBJ2-7; D not resolved. V shed 3 bases and J shed 0 bases, with 6 bases lying between them. Per the germline V gene, CDR1 is SNHLY and CDR2 is FYNNEI. The CDR3 consists of 13 residues. CDR3 region: CASSDPASYEQYF. CDR3 DNA sequence: TGTGCCAGCAGTGACCCAGCCTCCTACGAGCAGTACTTC. The complete variable domain, with remaining parts taken from reference TRBV2 and TRBJ2-7, reads EPEVTQTPSHQVTQMGQEVILRCVPISNHLYFYWYRQILGQKVEFLVSFYNNEISEKSEIFDDQFSVERPDGSNFTLKIRSTKLEDSAMYFCASSDPASYEQYFGPGTRLTVT.

This clone appeared a few times. V usage is TRBV2 and J usage is TRBJ2-6; no definite D call. V lost 6 bases and J 0 bases, leaving 6 bases between the germline ends. This CDR3 contains 14 residues. Per germline, CDR1 SNHLY and CDR2 FYNNEI. CDR3 bases: TGTGCCAGCAGCGGTAGCTCTGGGGCCAACGTCCTGACTTTC. The encoded protein is CASSGSSGANVLTF.

This chain links TRBV19 with TRBJ2-3; 12 bases are a match to TRBD1. Germline V CDR1 and CDR2: LNHDA, SQIVND (reference sequence). With V trimmed by 10 bases and J by 8 bases, 7 bases remained unmatched. The CDR3 is made up of 13 amino acids. CDR3: CATSGTGGGTQYF. The CDR3 region has the DNA TGTGCCACTTCCGGGACAGGGGGCGGTACGCAGTATTTT.

This chain connects TRBV5-1 to TRBJ2-3; 9 nucleotides match TRBD2. The germline V gene encodes CDR1 SGHRS and CDR2 YFSETQ. The J segment lost 0 bases and the V segment lost 5 bases, leaving 4 bases of the junction unmatched. The CDR3 is 15 amino acids. CDR3 nucleotide sequence: TGCGCCAGCAGAGGGACTAGCCTAAGCACAGATACGCAGTATTTT. As protein: CASRGTSLSTDTQYF.

The genes are TRBV5-1 and TRBJ2-5; the D gene is possibly TRBD2 (6 bases). Per germline, CDR1 SGHRS and CDR2 YFSETQ. The CDR3 spans 16 residues. The V and J ends lost 6 bases and 0 bases respectively, with 18 bases between them. CDR3 sequence: CASTSAGYWYQETQYF. The CDR3 DNA is TGCGCCAGCACCTCGGCGGGATATTGGTACCAAGAGACCCAGTACTTC. The full variable domain, in which reference TRBV5-1 and TRBJ2-5 provide the parts outside the CDR3, is KAGVTQTPRYLIKTRGQQVTLSCSPISGHRSVSWYQQTPGQGLQFLFEYFSETQRNKGNFPGRFSGRQFSNSRSEMNVSTLELGDSALYLCASTSAGYWYQETQYFGPGTRLLVL.

The V call is TRBV5-6, the J call TRBJ2-1; D perhaps matches TRBD2 (5 bases). This CDR3 comprises 12 residues. Between the trimmed V and J ends, which lost 4 bases and 4 bases, there was a span of 6 bases. The germline gives CDR1 SGHDT, CDR2 YYEEEE. The CDR3 loop is CASSGGYNEQFF. Here the CDR3 DNA reads TGTGCCAGCAGCGGAGGATACAATGAGCAGTTCTTC.

This chain connects TRBV6-5 to TRBJ2-2; 7 bases match TRBD1. This CDR3 comprises 15 residues. The V gene end was trimmed by 2 bases and the J gene end by 5 bases; junction bases not matched to a gene: 5. Germline CDR1 and CDR2: MNHEY and SVGAGI. The CDR3 region is CASSYGGQLTGELFF. CDR3 DNA: TGTGCCAGCAGTTACGGGGGACAGCTTACCGGGGAGCTGTTTTTT.

The chain carries TRBV6-5 and TRBJ1-2, with a tentative D call TRBD1 (6 bases). Germline V CDR1 and CDR2: MNHEY, SVGAGI. The CDR3 is 13 residues long. V gave up 5 bases and J gave up 5 bases, with 12 bases separating them. This chain's CDR3 is CASSPTGWYGYTF. In DNA form, the CDR3 reads TGTGCCAGCAGTCCCACAGGGTGGTATGGCTACACCTTC.

The chain uses TRBV9 and TRBJ2-5, with D uncertain. This CDR3 spans 14 amino acids. Trimming stripped 0 bases from V and 5 bases from J, with 11 bases between. Germline CDR1 and CDR2: SGDLS and YYNGEE. The CDR3 sequence: CASSVGWAPETQYF. The CDR3 DNA is TGTGCCAGCAGCGTAGGGTGGGCTCCGGAGACCCAGTACTTC.